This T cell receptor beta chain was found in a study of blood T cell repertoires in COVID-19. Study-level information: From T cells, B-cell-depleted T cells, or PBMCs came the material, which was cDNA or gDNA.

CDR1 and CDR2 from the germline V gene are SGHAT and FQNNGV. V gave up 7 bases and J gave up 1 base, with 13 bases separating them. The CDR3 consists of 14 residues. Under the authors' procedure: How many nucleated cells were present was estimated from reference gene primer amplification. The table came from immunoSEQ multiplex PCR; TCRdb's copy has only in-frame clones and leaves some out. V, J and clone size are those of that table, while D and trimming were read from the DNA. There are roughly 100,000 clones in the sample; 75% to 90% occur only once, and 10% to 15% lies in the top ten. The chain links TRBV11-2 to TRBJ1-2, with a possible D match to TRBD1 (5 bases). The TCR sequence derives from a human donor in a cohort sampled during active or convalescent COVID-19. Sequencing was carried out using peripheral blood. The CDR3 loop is CASTSRQLNYGYTF. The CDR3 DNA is TGTGCCAGCACCTCCCGACAGCTTAACTATGGCTACACCTTC.